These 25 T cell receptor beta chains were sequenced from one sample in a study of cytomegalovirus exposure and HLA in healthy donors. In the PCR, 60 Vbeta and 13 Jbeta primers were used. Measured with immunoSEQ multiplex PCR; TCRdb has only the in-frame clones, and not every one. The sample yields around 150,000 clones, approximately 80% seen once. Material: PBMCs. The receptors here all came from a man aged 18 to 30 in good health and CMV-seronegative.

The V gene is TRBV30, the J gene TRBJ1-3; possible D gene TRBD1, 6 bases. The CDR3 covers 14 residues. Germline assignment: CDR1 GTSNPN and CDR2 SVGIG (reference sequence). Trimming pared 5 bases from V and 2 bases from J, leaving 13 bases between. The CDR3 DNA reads TGTGCCTGGGGAAGGGGGGGCACTGGAAACACCATATATTTT. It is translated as CAWGRGGTGNTIYF.

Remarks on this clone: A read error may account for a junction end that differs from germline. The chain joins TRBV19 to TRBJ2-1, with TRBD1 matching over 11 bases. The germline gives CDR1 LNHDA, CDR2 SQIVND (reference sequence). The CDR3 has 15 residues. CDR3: CANSIADRGPNEQFF. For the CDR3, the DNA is TGTGCCAATAGTATTGCGGACAGGGGGCCGAATGAGCAGTTCTTC.

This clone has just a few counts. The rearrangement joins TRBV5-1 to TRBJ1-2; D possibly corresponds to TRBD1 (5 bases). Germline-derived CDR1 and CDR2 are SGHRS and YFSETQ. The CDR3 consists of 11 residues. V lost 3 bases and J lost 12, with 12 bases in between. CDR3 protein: CASSSAGFHTF. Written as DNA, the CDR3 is TGCGCCAGCAGCTCCGCAGGGTTTCACACCTTC. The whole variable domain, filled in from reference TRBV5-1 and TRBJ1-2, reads KAGVTQTPRYLIKTRGQQVTLSCSPISGHRSVSWYQQTPGQGLQFLFEYFSETQRNKGNFPGRFSGRQFSNSRSEMNVSTLELGDSALYLCASSSAGFHTFGSGTRLTVV.

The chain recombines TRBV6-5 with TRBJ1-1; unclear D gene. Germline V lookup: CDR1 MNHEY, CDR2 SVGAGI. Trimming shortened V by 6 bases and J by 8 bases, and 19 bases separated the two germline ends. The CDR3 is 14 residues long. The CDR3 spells CASRLSYGEVEAFF. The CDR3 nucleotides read TGTGCCAGCAGACTAAGTTACGGGGAGGTGGAAGCTTTCTTT.

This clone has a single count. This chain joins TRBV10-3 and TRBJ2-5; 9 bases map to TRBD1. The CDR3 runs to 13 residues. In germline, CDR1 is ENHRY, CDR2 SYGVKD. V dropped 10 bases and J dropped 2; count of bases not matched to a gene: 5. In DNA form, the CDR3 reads TGTGCCACCGGACAGGGGAAACAAGAGACCCAGTACTTC. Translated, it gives CATGQGKQETQYF.

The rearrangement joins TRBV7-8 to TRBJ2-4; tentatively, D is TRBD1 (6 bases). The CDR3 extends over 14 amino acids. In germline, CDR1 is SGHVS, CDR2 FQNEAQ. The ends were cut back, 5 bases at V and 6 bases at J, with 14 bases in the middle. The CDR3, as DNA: TGTGCCAGCAGCCGCAACATACAGGGAAACATTCAGTACTTC. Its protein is CASSRNIQGNIQYF.

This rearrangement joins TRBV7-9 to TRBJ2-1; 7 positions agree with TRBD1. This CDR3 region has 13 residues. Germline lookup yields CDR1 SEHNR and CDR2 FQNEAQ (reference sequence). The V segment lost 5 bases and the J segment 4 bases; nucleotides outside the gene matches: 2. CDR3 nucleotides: TGTGCCAGCAGCGGGACAGCTTACAATGAGCAGTTCTTC. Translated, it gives CASSGTAYNEQFF. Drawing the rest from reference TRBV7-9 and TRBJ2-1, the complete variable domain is DTGVSQNPRHKITKRGQNVTFRCDPISEHNRLYWYRQTLGQGPEFLTYFQNEAQLEKSRLLSDRFSAERPKGSFSTLEIQRTEQGDSAMYLCASSGTAYNEQFFGPGTRLTVL.

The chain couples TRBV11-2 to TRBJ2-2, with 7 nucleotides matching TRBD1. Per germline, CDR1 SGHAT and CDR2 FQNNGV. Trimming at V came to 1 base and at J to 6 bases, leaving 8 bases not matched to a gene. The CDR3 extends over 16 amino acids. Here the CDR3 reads CASSLGQGPWAGELFF. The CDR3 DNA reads TGTGCCAGCAGCTTAGGACAGGGCCCTTGGGCCGGGGAGCTGTTTTTT.

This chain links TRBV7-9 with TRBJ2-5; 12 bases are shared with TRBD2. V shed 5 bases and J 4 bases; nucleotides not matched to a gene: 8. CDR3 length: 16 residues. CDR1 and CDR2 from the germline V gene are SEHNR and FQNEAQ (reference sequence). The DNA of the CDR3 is TGTGCCAGCAGCCCGACGACTAGCGGGAGCTTAGAGACCCAGTACTTC. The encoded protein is CASSPTTSGSLETQYF. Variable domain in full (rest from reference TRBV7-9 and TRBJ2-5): DTGVSQNPRHKITKRGQNVTFRCDPISEHNRLYWYRQTLGQGPEFLTYFQNEAQLEKSRLLSDRFSAERPKGSFSTLEIQRTEQGDSAMYLCASSPTTSGSLETQYFGPGTRLLVL.

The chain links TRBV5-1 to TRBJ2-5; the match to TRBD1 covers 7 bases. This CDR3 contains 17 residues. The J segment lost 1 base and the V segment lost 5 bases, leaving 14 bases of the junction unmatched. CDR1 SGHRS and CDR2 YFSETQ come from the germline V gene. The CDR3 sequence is CASRSEGGAIVQETQYF. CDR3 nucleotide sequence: TGCGCCAGCAGGTCGGAAGGGGGCGCGATCGTCCAAGAGACCCAGTACTTC.

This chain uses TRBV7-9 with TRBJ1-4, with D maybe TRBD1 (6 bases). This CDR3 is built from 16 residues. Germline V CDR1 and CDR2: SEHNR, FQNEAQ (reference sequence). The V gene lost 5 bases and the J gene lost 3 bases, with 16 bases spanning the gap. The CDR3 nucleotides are TGTGCCAGCAGCCTACCTGAGGACAGATCTAATGAAAAACTGTTTTTT. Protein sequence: CASSLPEDRSNEKLFF.

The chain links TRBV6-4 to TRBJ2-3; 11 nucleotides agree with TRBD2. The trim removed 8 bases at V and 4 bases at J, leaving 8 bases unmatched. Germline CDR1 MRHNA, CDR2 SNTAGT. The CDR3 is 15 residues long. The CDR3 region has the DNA TGTGCCAGCTGTAGACTAGCGGGATGCCCAGATACGCAGTATTTT. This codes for CASCRLAGCPDTQYF.

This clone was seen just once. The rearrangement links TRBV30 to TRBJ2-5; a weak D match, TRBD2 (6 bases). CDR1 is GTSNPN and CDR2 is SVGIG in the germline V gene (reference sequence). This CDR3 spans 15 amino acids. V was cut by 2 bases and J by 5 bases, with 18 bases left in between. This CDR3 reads CAWSYPGLKGETQYF. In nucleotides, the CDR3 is TGTGCCTGGAGTTACCCGGGACTCAAAGGGGAGACCCAGTACTTC.

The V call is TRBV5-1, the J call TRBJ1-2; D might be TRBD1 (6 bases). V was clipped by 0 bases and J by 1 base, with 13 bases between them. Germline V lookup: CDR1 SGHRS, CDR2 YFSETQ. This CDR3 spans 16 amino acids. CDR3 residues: CASSLGGRLINYGYTF. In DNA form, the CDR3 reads TGCGCCAGCAGCTTGGGGGGGCGCCTTATTAACTATGGCTACACCTTC.

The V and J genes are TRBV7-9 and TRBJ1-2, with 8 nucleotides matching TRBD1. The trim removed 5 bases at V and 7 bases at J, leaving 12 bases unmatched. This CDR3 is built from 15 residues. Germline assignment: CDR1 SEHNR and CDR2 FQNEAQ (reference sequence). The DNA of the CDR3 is TGTGCCAGCAGCAAAGGGCTGGACAGGGAGGCTGGCTACACCTTC. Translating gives CASSKGLDREAGYTF. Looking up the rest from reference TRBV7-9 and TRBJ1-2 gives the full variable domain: DTGVSQNPRHKITKRGQNVTFRCDPISEHNRLYWYRQTLGQGPEFLTYFQNEAQLEKSRLLSDRFSAERPKGSFSTLEIQRTEQGDSAMYLCASSKGLDREAGYTFGSGTRLTVV.

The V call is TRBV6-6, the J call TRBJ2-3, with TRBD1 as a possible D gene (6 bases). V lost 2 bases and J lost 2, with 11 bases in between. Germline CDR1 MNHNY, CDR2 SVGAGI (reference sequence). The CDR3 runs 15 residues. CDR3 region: CASSYGSGDTDTQYF. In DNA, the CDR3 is TGTGCCAGCAGTTACGGGTCAGGGGACACAGATACGCAGTATTTT.

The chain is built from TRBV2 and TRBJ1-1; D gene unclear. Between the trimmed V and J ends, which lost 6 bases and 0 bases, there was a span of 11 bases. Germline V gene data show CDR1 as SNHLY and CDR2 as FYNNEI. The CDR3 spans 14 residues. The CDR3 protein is CASRVRDLNTEAFF. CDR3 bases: TGTGCCAGCAGAGTACGGGATTTGAACACTGAAGCTTTCTTT.

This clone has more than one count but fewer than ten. Here the CDR3 DNA reads TGTGCCAGCAGTACTGTCAGGGGGCCTCAGTTCTTC. It yields the protein CASSTVRGPQFF. V usage is TRBV7-2 and J usage is TRBJ2-1, with TRBD1 matching over 8 bases. Germline CDR1 reads SGHTA; CDR2 reads FQGNSA. There are 12 residues in the CDR3. V lost 6 bases and J lost 13; bases outside the gene matches: 8.

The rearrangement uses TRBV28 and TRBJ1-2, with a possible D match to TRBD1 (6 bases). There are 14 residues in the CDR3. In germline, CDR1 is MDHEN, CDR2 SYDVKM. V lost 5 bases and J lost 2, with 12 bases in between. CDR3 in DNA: TGTGCCAGCAGTACCCCAGACAGGAACTATGGCTACACCTTC. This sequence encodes CASSTPDRNYGYTF.

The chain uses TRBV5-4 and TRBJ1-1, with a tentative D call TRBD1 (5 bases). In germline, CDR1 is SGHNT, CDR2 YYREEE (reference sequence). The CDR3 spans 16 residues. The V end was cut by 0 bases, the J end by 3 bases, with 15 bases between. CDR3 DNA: TGTGCCAGCAGCTTGGCCGGAGGGGCCCAATACACTGAAGCTTTCTTT. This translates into CASSLAGGAQYTEAFF.

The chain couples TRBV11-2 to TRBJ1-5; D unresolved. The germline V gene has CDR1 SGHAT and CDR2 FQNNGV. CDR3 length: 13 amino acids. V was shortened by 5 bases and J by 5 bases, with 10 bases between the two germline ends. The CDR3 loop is CASSPSLDQPQHF. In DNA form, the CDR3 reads TGTGCCAGCAGCCCGAGCTTGGATCAGCCCCAGCATTTT.

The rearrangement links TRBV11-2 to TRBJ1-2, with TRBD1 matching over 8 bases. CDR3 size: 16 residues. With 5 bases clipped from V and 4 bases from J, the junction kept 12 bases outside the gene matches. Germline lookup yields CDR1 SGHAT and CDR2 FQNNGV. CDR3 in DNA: TGTGCCAGCAGCACGATTTCCGGGACAGGCACCTATGGCTACACCTTC. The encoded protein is CASSTISGTGTYGYTF.

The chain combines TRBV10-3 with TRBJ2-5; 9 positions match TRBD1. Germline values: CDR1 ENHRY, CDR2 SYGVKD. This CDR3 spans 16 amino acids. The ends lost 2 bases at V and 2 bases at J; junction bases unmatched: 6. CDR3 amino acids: CAISEGGTGRQETQYF. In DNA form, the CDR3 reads TGTGCCATCAGTGAGGGGGGGACAGGGCGGCAAGAGACCCAGTACTTC.

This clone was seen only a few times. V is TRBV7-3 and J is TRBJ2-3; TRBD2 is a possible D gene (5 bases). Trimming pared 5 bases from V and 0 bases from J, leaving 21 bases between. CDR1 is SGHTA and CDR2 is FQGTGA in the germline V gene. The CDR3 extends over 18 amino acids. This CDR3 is CASSPHPLRGISTDTQYF. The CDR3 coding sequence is TGTGCCAGCAGCCCTCACCCTCTCCGAGGGATAAGCACAGATACGCAGTATTTT.

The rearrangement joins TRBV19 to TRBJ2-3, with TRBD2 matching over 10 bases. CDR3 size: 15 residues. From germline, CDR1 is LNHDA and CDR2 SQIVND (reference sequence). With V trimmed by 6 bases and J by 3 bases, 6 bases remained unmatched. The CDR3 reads CASSTTSGTTDTQYF. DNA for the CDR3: TGTGCCAGTAGCACCACTAGCGGGACGACAGATACGCAGTATTTT.